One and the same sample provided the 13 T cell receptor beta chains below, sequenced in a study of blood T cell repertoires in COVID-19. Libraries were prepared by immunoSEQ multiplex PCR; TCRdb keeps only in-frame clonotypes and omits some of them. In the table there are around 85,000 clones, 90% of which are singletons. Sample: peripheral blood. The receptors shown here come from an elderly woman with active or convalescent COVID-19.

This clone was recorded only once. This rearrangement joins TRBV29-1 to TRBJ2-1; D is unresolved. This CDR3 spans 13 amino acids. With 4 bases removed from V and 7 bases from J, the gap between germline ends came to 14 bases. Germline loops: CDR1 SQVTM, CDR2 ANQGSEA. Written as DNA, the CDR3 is TGCAGCGTTGCCTTACTCAGCAGGAATGAGCAGTTCTTC. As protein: CSVALLSRNEQFF.

The CDR3 DNA reads TGCGCCAGCAGCTTGGGGGGAGTCTTCGGGGAGCTGTTTTTT. Translated: CASSLGGVFGELFF. V and J are TRBV5-1 and TRBJ2-2; weak D call: TRBD2 (5 bases). The CDR3 has 14 amino acids. Trimming removed 0 bases from V and 7 bases from J, with 10 bases in between. The germline CDR1 and CDR2 sequences are SGHRS and YFSETQ. Drawing the rest from reference TRBV5-1 and TRBJ2-2, the complete variable domain is KAGVTQTPRYLIKTRGQQVTLSCSPISGHRSVSWYQQTPGQGLQFLFEYFSETQRNKGNFPGRFSGRQFSNSRSEMNVSTLELGDSALYLCASSLGGVFGELFFGEGSRLTVL.

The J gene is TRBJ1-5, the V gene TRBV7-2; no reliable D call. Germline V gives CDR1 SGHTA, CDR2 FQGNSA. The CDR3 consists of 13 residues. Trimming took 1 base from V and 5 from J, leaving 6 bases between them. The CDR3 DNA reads TGTGCCAGCAGCTTAGAAAACTATCAGCCCCAGCATTTT. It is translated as CASSLENYQPQHF.

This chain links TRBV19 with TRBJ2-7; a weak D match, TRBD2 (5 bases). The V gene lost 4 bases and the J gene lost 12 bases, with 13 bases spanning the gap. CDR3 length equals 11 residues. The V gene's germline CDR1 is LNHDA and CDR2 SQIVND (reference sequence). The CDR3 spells CASSTGDTRYF. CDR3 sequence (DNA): TGTGCCAGTAGTACCGGGGATACCAGGTACTTC.

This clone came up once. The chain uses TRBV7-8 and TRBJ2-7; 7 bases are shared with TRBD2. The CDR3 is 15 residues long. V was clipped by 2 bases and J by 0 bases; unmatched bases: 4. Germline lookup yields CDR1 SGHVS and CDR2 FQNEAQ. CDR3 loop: CASSLSGTTSYEQYF. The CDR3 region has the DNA TGTGCCAGCAGCTTAAGCGGGACCACCTCCTACGAGCAGTACTTC.

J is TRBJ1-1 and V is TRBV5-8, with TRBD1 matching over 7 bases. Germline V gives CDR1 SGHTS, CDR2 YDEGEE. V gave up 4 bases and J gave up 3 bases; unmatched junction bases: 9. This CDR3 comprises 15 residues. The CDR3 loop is CASSHTDRVDTEAFF. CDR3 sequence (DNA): TGTGCCAGCAGCCACACTGACAGGGTGGACACTGAAGCTTTCTTT.

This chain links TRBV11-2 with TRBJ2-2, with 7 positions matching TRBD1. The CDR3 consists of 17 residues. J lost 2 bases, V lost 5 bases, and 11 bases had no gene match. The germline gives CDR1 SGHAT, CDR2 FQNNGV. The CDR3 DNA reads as TGTGCCAGCAGCCTCCAACTACAGGGGTCTAACACCGGGGAGCTGTTTTTT. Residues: CASSLQLQGSNTGELFF.

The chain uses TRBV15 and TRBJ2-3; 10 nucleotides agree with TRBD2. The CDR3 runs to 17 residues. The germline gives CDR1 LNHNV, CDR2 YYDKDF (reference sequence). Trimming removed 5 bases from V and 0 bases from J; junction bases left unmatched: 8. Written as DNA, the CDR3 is TGTGCCACCAGCCCCCGGACTAGCGGTTTTAGCACAGATACGCAGTATTTT. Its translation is CATSPRTSGFSTDTQYF.

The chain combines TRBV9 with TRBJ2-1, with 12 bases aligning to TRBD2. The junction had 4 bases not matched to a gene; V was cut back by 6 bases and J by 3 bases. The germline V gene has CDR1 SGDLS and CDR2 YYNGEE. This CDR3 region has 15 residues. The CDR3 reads CASTPTSGGYNEQFF. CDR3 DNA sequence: TGTGCCAGCACCCCGACTAGCGGGGGCTACAATGAGCAGTTCTTC.

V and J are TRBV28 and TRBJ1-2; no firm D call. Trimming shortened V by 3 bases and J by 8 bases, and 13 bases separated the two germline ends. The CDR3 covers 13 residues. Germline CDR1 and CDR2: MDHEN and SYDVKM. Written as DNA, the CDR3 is TGTGCCAGCAGTTTGAGGGTGGATGAAGGCTACACCTTC. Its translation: CASSLRVDEGYTF.

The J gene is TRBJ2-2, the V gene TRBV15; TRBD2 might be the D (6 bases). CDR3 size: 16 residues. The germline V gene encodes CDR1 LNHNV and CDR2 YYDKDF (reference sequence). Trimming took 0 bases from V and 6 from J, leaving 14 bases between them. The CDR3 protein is CATSREGTGRPGELFF. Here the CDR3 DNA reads TGTGCCACCAGCAGAGAGGGGACGGGGAGGCCCGGGGAGCTGTTTTTT.

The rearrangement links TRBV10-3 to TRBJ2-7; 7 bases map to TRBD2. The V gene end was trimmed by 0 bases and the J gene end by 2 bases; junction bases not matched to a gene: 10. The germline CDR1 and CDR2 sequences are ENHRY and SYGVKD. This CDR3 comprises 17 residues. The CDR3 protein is CAISESPYSGGTYEQYF. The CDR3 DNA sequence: TGTGCCATCAGTGAGTCTCCCTACTCGGGAGGCACCTACGAGCAGTACTTC.

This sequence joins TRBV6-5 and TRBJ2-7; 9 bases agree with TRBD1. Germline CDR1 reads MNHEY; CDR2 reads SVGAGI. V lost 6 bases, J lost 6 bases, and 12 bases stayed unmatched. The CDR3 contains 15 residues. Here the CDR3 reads CASRDRGKLIVEQYF. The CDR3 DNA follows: TGTGCCAGCAGGGACAGGGGAAAACTTATTGTCGAGCAGTACTTC.